Listed here are 25 T cell receptor beta chains from one sample, sequenced in a study of Tregs in tolerant kidney transplant recipients. Clones were sequenced by immunoSEQ multiplex PCR, and TCRdb holds only the in-frame ones, with some missing. The repertoire holds under 85,000 clones, with less than 90% as singletons. This specimen was CD4+ T cells from blood, taken before the transplant. These receptors were collected from a human donor who received a combined kidney and bone marrow transplant.

The CDR3 is CASSQEGVGVIEAFF. The CDR3 region has the DNA TGTGCCAGCAGCCAAGAAGGGGTTGGGGTTATTGAAGCTTTCTTT. This chain links TRBV4-2 with TRBJ1-1; tentatively, D is TRBD1 (5 bases). V was pared by 0 bases and J by 7 bases, with 15 bases between. This CDR3 comprises 15 residues. CDR1 is LGHNA and CDR2 is YNFKEQ in the germline V gene.

A few counts support this clone. The chain carries TRBV7-9 and TRBJ2-2; 10 nucleotides line up with TRBD2. The length of the CDR3 is 14 residues. Germline loops: CDR1 SEHNR, CDR2 FQNEAQ (reference sequence). V trimming: 7 bases; J trimming: 3 bases; junction bases outside the gene matches: 2. The CDR3 region is CASNLAGDTGELFF. CDR3 in DNA: TGTGCCAGCAATCTAGCGGGAGACACCGGGGAGCTGTTTTTT.

This clone was picked up one time. The V and J genes are TRBV2 and TRBJ1-4, with D unresolved. Trimming took 3 bases from V and 7 from J, leaving 18 bases between them. Germline V gene lookup returns CDR1 SNHLY and CDR2 FYNNEI. CDR3 size: 16 residues. In nucleotides, the CDR3 is TGTGCCAGCAGTGACACAAATGGGAGGTTTGCTGAAAAACTGTTTTTT. It is translated as CASSDTNGRFAEKLFF.

This clone showed up just a few times. The rearrangement joins TRBV6-1 to TRBJ1-1, with D perhaps matching TRBD1 (6 bases). Germline CDR1 and CDR2: MNHNS and SASEGT. V was cut by 6 bases and J by 1 base, with 12 bases left in between. This CDR3 region has 14 residues. The CDR3 loop reads CASSSGTKNTEAFF. The CDR3 nucleotides are TGTGCCAGCAGCTCCGGGACAAAGAACACTGAAGCTTTCTTT.

The chain's CDR3 is CASSETVDTQYF. The CDR3 nucleotides are TGTGCCAGCAGTGAAACGGTGGATACGCAGTATTTT. The J gene is TRBJ2-3, the V gene TRBV25-1; D unclear. Germline CDR1 reads MGHDK; CDR2 reads SYGVNS. CDR3 length: 12 amino acids. V was pared by 2 bases and J by 6 bases, with 6 bases between.

This clone occurred once. The chain combines TRBV28 with TRBJ2-1, with D possibly TRBD2 on 5 matching bases. This CDR3 region has 14 residues. Trimming took 3 bases from V and 6 from J, leaving 12 bases between them. Germline V gene lookup returns CDR1 MDHEN and CDR2 SYDVKM. The CDR3 reads CASSFAWERNEQFF. CDR3 bases: TGTGCCAGCAGTTTTGCGTGGGAGCGCAATGAGCAGTTCTTC.

To note about this clone: Germline is not matched at one junction end, which may reflect a read error. The rearrangement uses TRBV28 and TRBJ2-7, with a tentative D call TRBD1 (6 bases). CDR3 size: 10 residues. Germline CDR1 and CDR2: MDHEN and SYDVKM. The chain's CDR3 is CASSSVDRVF. CDR3 coding DNA: TGTGCCAGCAGTTCTGTGGACAGAGTTTTT.

The chain combines TRBV7-6 with TRBJ2-1, with D possibly matching TRBD1 (7 bases). The CDR3 runs 16 residues. The germline V and J ends were trimmed by 2 bases and 7 bases, with 18 bases remaining between them. CDR1 and CDR2 from the germline V gene are SGHVS and FNYEAQ. CDR3 sequence (DNA): TGTGCCAGCAGCTTATGGAGGGGGCAGGGACGGAATGAGCAGTTCTTC. This gives the protein CASSLWRGQGRNEQFF.

The gene calls are TRBV5-1 and TRBJ1-1; TRBD1 is a possible D gene (5 bases). The CDR3 runs 14 residues. V lost 4 bases and J 7 bases, leaving 17 bases between the germline ends. Germline-derived CDR1 and CDR2 are SGHRS and YFSETQ. CDR3 residues: CASSPVRGSSEAFF. The CDR3 nucleotides read TGCGCCAGCAGCCCCGTCCGGGGGTCGAGTGAAGCTTTCTTT.

V gene TRBV2 combines with J gene TRBJ1-5, with 12 nucleotides matching TRBD1. Unmatched junction bases numbered 8, after V lost 6 bases and J lost 2 bases. Germline loops: CDR1 SNHLY, CDR2 FYNNEI. The length of the CDR3 is 17 residues. The CDR3 is CASRVGTGGAGNQPQHF. The CDR3 DNA is TGTGCCAGCAGGGTAGGGACAGGGGGCGCGGGCAATCAGCCCCAGCATTTT.

This sequence joins TRBV9 and TRBJ2-1; 8 bases align to TRBD2. The germline V gene has CDR1 SGDLS and CDR2 YYNGEE. The trim removed 1 base at V and 3 bases at J, leaving 9 bases unmatched. The CDR3 covers 17 residues. The CDR3 DNA follows: TGTGCCAGCAGCGTATTCGTCGGGAGGGCACTCTACAATGAGCAGTTCTTC. Encoded protein: CASSVFVGRALYNEQFF.

The V gene is TRBV7-6, the J gene TRBJ2-3; 14 bases are a match to TRBD2. CDR1 and CDR2 from the germline V gene are SGHVS and FNYEAQ. The CDR3 is 17 amino acids. V shed 3 bases and J 4 bases; nucleotides not matched to a gene: 6. This CDR3 reads CASSFGLAGGGPDTQYF. CDR3 nucleotide sequence: TGTGCCAGCAGCTTCGGACTAGCGGGAGGAGGGCCAGATACGCAGTATTTT.

V gene TRBV7-3 combines with J gene TRBJ2-7; TRBD2 aligns across 8 bases. The CDR3 length is 16 residues. J gave up 3 bases and V 3 bases, and 10 bases lay outside the gene matches. CDR1 is SGHTA, CDR2 FQGTGA, per germline. The DNA for the CDR3 is TGTGCCAGCAGCTTGGGTCCAGCGGGAGAAGGCTACGAGCAGTACTTC. Translation gives CASSLGPAGEGYEQYF.

This chain uses TRBV29-1 with TRBJ1-1; a possible D gene is TRBD1 (6 bases). There are 12 residues in the CDR3. V was shortened by 3 bases and J by 1 base, with 6 bases between the two germline ends. CDR1 is SQVTM, CDR2 ANQGSEA, per germline. The CDR3 spells CSVEDRNTEAFF. The CDR3 nucleotides read TGCAGCGTTGAGGACAGGAACACTGAAGCTTTCTTT. The full variable domain, its missing parts supplied by reference TRBV29-1 and TRBJ1-1, is SAVISQKPSRDICQRGTSLTIQCQVDSQVTMMFWYRQQPGQSLTLIATANQGSEATYESGFVIDKFPISRPNLTFSTLTVSNMSPEDSSIYLCSVEDRNTEAFFGQGTRLTVV.

This clone was observed once. The J gene is TRBJ1-5, the V gene TRBV10-3, with 11 bases identical to TRBD1. Germline-derived CDR1 and CDR2 are ENHRY and SYGVKD. CDR3 length equals 15 residues. V shed 6 bases, J shed 7 bases, and the junction held 8 bases outside the gene matches. CDR3 in DNA: TGTGCCATCAGACCGGGACAGGGGGACGGGCAGCCCCAGCATTTT. Residues: CAIRPGQGDGQPQHF.

The chain recombines TRBV15 with TRBJ2-2; D perhaps matches TRBD2 (6 bases). Germline V gene lookup returns CDR1 LNHNV and CDR2 YYDKDF (reference sequence). Trimming left V 5 bases short and J 0 bases short, with 13 bases between. The CDR3 loop spans 16 amino acids. In DNA form, the CDR3 reads TGTGCCACCAGCGCCCGGACGGGAGCGAACACCGGGGAGCTGTTTTTT. Residues: CATSARTGANTGELFF. The entire variable domain, with the rest obtained from reference TRBV15 and TRBJ2-2, is as follows: DAMVIQNPRYQVTQFGKPVTLSCSQTLNHNVMYWYQQKSSQAPKLLFHYYDKDFNNEADTPDNFQSRRPNTSFCFLDIRSPGLGDTAMYLCATSARTGANTGELFFGEGSRLTVL.

The chain employs TRBV29-1 and TRBJ2-3; weak D call: TRBD2 (5 bases). The CDR3 is 13 residues long. From germline, CDR1 is SQVTM and CDR2 ANQGSEA. Deletions cut 4 bases from V and 3 bases from J, with 11 bases between. This CDR3 is CSVGADLTDTQYF. The CDR3 DNA is TGCAGCGTTGGAGCGGACCTTACAGATACGCAGTATTTT.

The V gene is TRBV9, the J gene TRBJ2-2; 8 positions agree with TRBD2. In germline, CDR1 is SGDLS, CDR2 YYNGEE. CDR3 size: 16 residues. With 0 bases clipped from V and 6 bases from J, the junction kept 7 bases outside the gene matches. CDR3 in DNA: TGTGCCAGCAGCGTAGAGGTAGCGGGACGAGCCGGGGAGCTGTTTTTT. As protein: CASSVEVAGRAGELFF.

DNA of the CDR3: TGTGCCGGGGGGAGTGACACTGAAGCTTTCTTT. This gives the protein CAGGSDTEAFF. The rearrangement joins TRBV28 to TRBJ1-1, with D possibly matching TRBD1 (5 bases). The CDR3 runs 11 residues. Trimming left V 11 bases short and J 3 bases short, with 10 bases between. CDR1 is MDHEN, CDR2 SYDVKM, per germline.

This chain links TRBV28 with TRBJ2-7; D is unresolved. This CDR3 spans 12 amino acids. The V gene lost 3 bases and the J gene lost 6 bases, with 9 bases spanning the gap. Per germline, CDR1 MDHEN and CDR2 SYDVKM. For the CDR3, the DNA is TGTGCCAGCAGTTTGGAGTTCGGCGAGCAGTACTTC. Translation: CASSLEFGEQYF.

The V and J genes are TRBV4-3 and TRBJ2-5, with a weak D call TRBD1 (7 bases). Trimming pared 1 base from V and 4 bases from J, leaving 10 bases between. CDR1 and CDR2 (germline): LGHNA, YSLEER. The length of the CDR3 is 14 residues. CDR3 residues: CASSQGQGGETQYF. The CDR3 DNA is TGCGCCAGCAGCCAAGGACAGGGAGGAGAGACCCAGTACTTC.

This sequence joins TRBV7-2 and TRBJ2-5; perhaps TRBD2 as D (5 bases). The CDR3 extends over 14 amino acids. Trimming took off 1 base at V and 5 bases at J, with 11 bases between the two ends. Germline CDR1 and CDR2: SGHTA and FQGNSA. In DNA form, the CDR3 reads TGTGCCAGCAGCTTAGAACTAGTGAAGGAGACCCAGTACTTC. This translates into CASSLELVKETQYF.

The chain joins TRBV5-8 to TRBJ1-2; 9 nucleotides match TRBD1. CDR3 size: 17 residues. Germline lookup yields CDR1 SGHTS and CDR2 YDEGEE. J gave up 1 base and V 7 bases, and 14 bases lay outside the gene matches. For the CDR3, the DNA is TGTGCCAGCTTGTTGGGGACAGGGTGGTTTTTTAACTATGGCTACACCTTC. Amino acids: CASLLGTGWFFNYGYTF.

The rearrangement links TRBV4-2 to TRBJ2-2; D unresolved. The CDR3 consists of 14 residues. Trimming removed 4 bases from V and 0 bases from J, with 6 bases in between. Germline CDR1 is LGHNA and CDR2 is YNFKEQ. The CDR3 spells CASSLLANTGELFF. In DNA form, the CDR3 reads TGTGCCAGCAGCCTCCTAGCGAACACCGGGGAGCTGTTTTTT.

Of note for this clone: One end of the junction varies from germline; a read error may be responsible. The CDR3: CASSPDRVMETQYF. DNA of the CDR3: TGTGCTAGCAGCCCCGACAGGGTGATGGAGACCCAGTACTTC. The chain is built from TRBV7-7 and TRBJ2-5; TRBD1 matches 7 bases. The CDR3 consists of 14 residues. Germline values: CDR1 SSHAT, CDR2 FNYEAQ (reference sequence).